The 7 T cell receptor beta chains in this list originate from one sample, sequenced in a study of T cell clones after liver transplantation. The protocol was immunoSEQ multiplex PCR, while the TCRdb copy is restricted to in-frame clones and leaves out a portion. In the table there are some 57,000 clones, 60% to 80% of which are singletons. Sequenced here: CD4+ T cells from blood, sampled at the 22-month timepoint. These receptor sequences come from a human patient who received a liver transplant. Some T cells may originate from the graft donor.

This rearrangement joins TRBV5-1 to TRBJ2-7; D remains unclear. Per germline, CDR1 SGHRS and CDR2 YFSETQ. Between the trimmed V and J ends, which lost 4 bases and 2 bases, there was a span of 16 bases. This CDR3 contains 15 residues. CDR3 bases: TGCGCCAGCAGCCCCTCGTCCCTGGTCACCTACGAGCAGTACTTC. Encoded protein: CASSPSSLVTYEQYF.

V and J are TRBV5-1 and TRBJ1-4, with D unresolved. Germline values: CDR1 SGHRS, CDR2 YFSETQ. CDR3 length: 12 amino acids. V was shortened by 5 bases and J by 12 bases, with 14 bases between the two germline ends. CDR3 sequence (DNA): TGCGCCAGCAGTCCAAATGCAGAGGAACTGTTTTTT. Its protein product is CASSPNAEELFF.

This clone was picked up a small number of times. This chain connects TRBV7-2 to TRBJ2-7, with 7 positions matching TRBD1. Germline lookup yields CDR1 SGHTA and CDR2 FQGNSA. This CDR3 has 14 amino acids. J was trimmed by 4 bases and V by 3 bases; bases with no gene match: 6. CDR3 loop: CASSLQFRGYEQYF. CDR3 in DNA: TGTGCCAGCAGCTTGCAGTTCAGGGGGTACGAGCAGTACTTC.

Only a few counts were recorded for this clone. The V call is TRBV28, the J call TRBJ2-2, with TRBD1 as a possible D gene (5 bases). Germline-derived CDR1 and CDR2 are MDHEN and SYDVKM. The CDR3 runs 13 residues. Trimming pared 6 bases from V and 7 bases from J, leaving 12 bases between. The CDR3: CASSIGRGGELFF. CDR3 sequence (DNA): TGTGCCAGCAGCATTGGAAGGGGCGGGGAGCTGTTTTTT.

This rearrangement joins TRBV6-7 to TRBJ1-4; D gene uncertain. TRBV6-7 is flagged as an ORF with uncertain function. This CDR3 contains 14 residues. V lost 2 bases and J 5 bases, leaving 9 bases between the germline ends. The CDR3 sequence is CASSYDDGNEKLFF. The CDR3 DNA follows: TGTGCCAGCAGTTACGACGACGGCAATGAAAAACTGTTTTTT.

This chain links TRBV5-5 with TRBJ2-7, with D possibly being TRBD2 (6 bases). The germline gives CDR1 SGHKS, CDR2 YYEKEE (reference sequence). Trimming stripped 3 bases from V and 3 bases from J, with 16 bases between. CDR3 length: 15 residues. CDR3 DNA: TGTGCCAGCAGCTCCCAGCCGGGGGATAACTACGAGCAGTACTTC. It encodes CASSSQPGDNYEQYF.

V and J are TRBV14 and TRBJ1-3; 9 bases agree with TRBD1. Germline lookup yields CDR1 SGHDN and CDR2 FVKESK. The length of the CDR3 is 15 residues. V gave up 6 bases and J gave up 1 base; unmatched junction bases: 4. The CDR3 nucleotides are TGTGCCAGCAGTCGACAGGGGGTTTCTGGAAACACCATATATTTT. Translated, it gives CASSRQGVSGNTIYF.